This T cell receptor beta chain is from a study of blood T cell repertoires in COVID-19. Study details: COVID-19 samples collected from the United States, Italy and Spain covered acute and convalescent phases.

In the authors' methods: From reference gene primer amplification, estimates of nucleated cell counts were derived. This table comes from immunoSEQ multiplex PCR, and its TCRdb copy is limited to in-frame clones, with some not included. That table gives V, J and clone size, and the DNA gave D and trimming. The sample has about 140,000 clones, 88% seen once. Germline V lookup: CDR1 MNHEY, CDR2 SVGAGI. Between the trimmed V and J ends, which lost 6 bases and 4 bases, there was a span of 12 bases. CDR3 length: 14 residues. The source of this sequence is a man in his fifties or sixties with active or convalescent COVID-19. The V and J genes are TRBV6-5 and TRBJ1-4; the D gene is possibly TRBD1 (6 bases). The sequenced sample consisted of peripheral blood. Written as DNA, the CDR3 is TGTGCCAGCAGCCGAGACAGGATTAATGAAAAACTGTTTTTT. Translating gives CASSRDRINEKLFF.